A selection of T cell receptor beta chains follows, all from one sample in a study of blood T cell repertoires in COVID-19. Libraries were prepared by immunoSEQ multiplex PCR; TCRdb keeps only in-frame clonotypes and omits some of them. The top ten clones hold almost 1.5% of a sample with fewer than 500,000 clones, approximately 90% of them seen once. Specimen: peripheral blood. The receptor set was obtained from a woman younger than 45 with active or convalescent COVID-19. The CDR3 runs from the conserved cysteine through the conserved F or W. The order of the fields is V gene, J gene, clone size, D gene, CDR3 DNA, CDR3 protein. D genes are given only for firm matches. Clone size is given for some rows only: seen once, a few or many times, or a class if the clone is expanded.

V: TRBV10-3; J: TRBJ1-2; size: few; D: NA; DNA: TGTGCCATCAGTGAAGGGACTAATGGCTACACCTTC; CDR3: CAISEGTNGYTF
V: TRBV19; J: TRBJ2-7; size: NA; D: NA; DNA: TGTGCCAGTAGTATAACTAGATCTTACGAGCAGTACTTC; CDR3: CASSITRSYEQYF
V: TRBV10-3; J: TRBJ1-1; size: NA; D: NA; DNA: TGTGCCATCTCTCCGGGGGACACTGAAGCTTTCTTT; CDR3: CAISPGDTEAFF
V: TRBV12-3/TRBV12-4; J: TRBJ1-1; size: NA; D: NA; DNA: TGTGCCAGCACGGGCCAGGGTGGAAAAGCTTTCTTT; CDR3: CASTGQGGKAFF
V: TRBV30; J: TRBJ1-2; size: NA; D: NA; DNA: TGTGCCTGGAGTGTAGGGGTCTTGGCTAACTATGGCTACACCTTC; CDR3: CAWSVGVLANYGYTF
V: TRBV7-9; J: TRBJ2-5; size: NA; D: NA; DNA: TGTGCCAGCAGCTTAGCCGAGGATGGGGAGGCGGAGACCCAGTACTTC; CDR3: CASSLAEDGEAETQYF
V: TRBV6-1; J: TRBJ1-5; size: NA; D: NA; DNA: TGTGCCAGCAGTGCCACCCCGGCGGTCGCGGCTCAGCCCCAGCATTTT; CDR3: CASSATPAVAAQPQHF
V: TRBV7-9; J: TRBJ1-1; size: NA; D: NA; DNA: TGTGCCAGCAGCTTAGTAACGGGAAAGACTGAAGCTTTCTTT; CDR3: CASSLVTGKTEAFF
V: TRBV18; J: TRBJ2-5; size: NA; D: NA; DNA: TGTGCCAGCTCACTATCGATTCAGGGTGGGGAGACCCAGTACTTC; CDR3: CASSLSIQGGETQYF
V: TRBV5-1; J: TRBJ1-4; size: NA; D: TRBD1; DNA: TGCGCCAGCAGCTTGAACGGCAGGGGGGATGAAAAACTGTTTTTT; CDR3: CASSLNGRGDEKLFF
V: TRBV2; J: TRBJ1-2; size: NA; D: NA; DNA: TGTGCCAGCAGTGACTCGGGGAATAACTATGGCTACACCTTC; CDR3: CASSDSGNNYGYTF
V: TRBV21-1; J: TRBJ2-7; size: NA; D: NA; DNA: TGTGCCAGCAGCAGATTAGCGGGAGGGCCCTACGAGCAGTACTTC; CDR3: CASSRLAGGPYEQYF
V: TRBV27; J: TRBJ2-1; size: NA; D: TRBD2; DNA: TGTGCCAGCAGTTTATTAAGGGGTACTAGCGGGGGGGTGGTTTTTCACAATGAGCAGTTCTTC; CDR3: CASSLLRGTSGGVVFHNEQFF
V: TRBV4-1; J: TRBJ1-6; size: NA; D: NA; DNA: TGCGCCAGCAGCCAAGCTACAGGAGCGAATTCACCCCTCCACTTT; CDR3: CASSQATGANSPLHF
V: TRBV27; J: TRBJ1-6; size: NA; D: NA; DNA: TGTGCCAGCAGTGCCAGGGGACCCAATAATTCACCCCTCCACTTT; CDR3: CASSARGPNNSPLHF
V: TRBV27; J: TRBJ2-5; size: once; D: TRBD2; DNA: TGTGCCAGCAGTTTATTGGGACTAGAAGAGACCCAGTACTTC; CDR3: CASSLLGLEETQYF
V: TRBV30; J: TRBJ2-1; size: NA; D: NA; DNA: TGTGCCTGGAGTGCCGAGTCTACAGGGTTTGAGCAGTTCTTC; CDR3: CAWSAESTGFEQFF
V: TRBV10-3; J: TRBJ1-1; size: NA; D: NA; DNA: TGTGCCATCAGTGAGAACCCAGTAACTGAAGCTTTCTTT; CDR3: CAISENPVTEAFF
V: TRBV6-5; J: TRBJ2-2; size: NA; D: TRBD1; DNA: TGTGCCAGCAGTTGGGACAGTAACACCGGGGAGCTGTTTTTT; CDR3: CASSWDSNTGELFF
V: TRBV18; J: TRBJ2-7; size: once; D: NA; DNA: TGTGCCAGCTCACCACCGGGAGGCTCCTACGAGCAGTACTTC; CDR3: CASSPPGGSYEQYF
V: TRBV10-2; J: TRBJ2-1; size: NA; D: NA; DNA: TGCGCCAGCAGTGAGGTGCAGGGGTCCTACAATGAGCAGTTCTTC; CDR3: CASSEVQGSYNEQFF
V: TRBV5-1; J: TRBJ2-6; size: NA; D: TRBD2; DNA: TGCGCCAGCAGCTCAGGAAGCGGGATGGGTGGGGCCAACGTCCTGACTTTC; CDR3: CASSSGSGMGGANVLTF
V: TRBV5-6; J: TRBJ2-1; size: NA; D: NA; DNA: TGTGCCAGCAGCTTGGATCGCGGGACCCGCTCCTACAATGAGCAGTTCTTC; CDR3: CASSLDRGTRSYNEQFF
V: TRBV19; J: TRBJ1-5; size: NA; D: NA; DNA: TGTGCCAGTAGTATCCTCAACAGGGCAGAACAGCCCCAGCATTTT; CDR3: CASSILNRAEQPQHF
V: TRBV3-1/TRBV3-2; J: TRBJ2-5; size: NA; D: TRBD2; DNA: TGTGCCAGCAGCCACCAAGGACTAGCGGGGGGTTACCAAGAGACCCAGTACTTC; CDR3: CASSHQGLAGGYQETQYF
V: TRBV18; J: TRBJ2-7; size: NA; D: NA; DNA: TGTGCCAGCTCACCGGGGTCGGGGGAGCAGTACTTC; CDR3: CASSPGSGEQYF
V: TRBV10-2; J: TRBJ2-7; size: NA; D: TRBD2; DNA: TGCGCCAGTCTAGCAGGGACTAGCGGTTACGAGCAGTACTTC; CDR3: CASLAGTSGYEQYF
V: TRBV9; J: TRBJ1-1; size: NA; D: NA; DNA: TGTGCCAGCAGCCCCGAGGGCAGGGGCCAGTTGAACACTGAAGCTTTCTTT; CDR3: CASSPEGRGQLNTEAFF
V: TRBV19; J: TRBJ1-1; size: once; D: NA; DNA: TGTGCCAGTAGAGACTACACTGAAGCTTTCTTT; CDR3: CASRDYTEAFF
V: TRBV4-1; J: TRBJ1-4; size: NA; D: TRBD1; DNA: TGCGCCAGCAGCCGGGGACAGGGGGCCCTTAATGAAAAACTGTTTTTT; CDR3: CASSRGQGALNEKLFF
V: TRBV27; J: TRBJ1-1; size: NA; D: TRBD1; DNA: TGTGCCAGCAGCACGACCGGACAGGTTGAAGCTTTCTTT; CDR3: CASSTTGQVEAFF
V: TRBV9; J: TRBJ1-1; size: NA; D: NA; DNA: TGTGCCAGCAGCCCTCAGACTGGGAACACTGAAGCTTTCTTT; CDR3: CASSPQTGNTEAFF
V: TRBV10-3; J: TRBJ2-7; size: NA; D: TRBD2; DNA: TGTGCCATCAGTGAGGAACTTAGACTAGCAGCGCACTTC; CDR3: CAISEELRLAAHF
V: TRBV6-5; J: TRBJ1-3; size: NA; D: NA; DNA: TGTGCCAGCAGAGTAGGGGCAGGAAACACCATATATTTT; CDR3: CASRVGAGNTIYF
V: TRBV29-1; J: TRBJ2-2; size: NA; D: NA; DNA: TGCAGCGTTCTTGGAGGCGGGCCCGGGGAGCTGTTTTTT; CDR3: CSVLGGGPGELFF
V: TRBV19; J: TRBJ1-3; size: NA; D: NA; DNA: TGTGCCAGTAGTCTTTCGCAGGCCTCTGGAAACACCATATATTTT; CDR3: CASSLSQASGNTIYF
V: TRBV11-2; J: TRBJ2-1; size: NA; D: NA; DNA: TGTGCCAGCAGCTTAGGGTCCTCTATAGAGCAGTTCTTC; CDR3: CASSLGSSIEQFF
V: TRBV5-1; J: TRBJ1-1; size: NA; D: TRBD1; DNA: TGCGCCAGCAGCTCCGGGACAGGGGTTTTGACTGAAGCTTTCTTT; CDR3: CASSSGTGVLTEAFF
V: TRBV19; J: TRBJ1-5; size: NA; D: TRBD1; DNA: TGTGCCAGTAGTGATACAGGGGGCCCCTATAGCAATCAGCCCCAGCATTTT; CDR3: CASSDTGGPYSNQPQHF
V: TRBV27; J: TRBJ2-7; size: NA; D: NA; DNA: TGTGCCAGCAGTTTAGGGCAGATCTACGAGCAGTACTTC; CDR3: CASSLGQIYEQYF
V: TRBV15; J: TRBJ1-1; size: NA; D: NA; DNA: TGTGCCACCAGCAGAGGGGTTTTTTCCGGGGAGAACACTGAAGCTTTCTTT; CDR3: CATSRGVFSGENTEAFF
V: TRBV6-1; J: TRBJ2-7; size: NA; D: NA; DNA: TGTGCCAGCAGTGAATCGTGGGCGAGCTCCTACGAGCAGTACTTC; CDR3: CASSESWASSYEQYF
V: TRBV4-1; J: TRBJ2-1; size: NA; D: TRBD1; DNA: TGCGCCAGCAGCCAAGATTCCGCCAGGGGGCTAGGTGAGCAGTTCTTC; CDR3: CASSQDSARGLGEQFF
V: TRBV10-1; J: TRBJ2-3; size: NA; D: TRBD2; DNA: TGCGCCAGCAGTGAGTCAGGACTAGCGGGGTGGATAGATACGCAGTATTTT; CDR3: CASSESGLAGWIDTQYF
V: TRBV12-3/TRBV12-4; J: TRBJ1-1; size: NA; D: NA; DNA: TGTGCCAGCAGTTTAGCCAGGGCGGCTGAAGCTTTCTTT; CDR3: CASSLARAAEAFF
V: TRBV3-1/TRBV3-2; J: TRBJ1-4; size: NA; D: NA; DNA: TGTGCCAGCAGCCAAGCTTCCGGGGTTAATGAAAAACTGTTTTTT; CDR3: CASSQASGVNEKLFF
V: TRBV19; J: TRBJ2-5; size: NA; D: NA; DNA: TGTGCCAGTAGTTTAGAGGGGGGATCCCAAGAGACCCAGTACTTC; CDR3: CASSLEGGSQETQYF
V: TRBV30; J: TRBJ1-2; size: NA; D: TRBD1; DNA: TGTGCCTGGAGTGTACTGGGACAGGCCTATGGCTACACCTTC; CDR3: CAWSVLGQAYGYTF
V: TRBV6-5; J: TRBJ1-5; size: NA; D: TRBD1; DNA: TGTGCCAGCAGCCACACGCGACAGGGAACTCAGCCCCAGCATTTT; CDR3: CASSHTRQGTQPQHF
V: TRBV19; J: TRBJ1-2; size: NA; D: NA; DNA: TGTGCCAGTAGTATAATCGGAGGGGGGGTTTTCTATGGCTACACCTTC; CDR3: CASSIIGGGVFYGYTF
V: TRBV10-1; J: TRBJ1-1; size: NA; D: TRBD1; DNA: TGCGCCAGCAGTGAGTCCGGACAGGTTGAAGCTTTCTTT; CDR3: CASSESGQVEAFF
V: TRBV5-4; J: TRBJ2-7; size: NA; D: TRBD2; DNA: TGTGCCAGCAGCTTGGTGCTAGCGGGGGCTGACGAGCAGTACTTC; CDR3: CASSLVLAGADEQYF
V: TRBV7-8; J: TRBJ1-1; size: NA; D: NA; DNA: TGTGCCAGCAGCTTAAGGTCCGGGATGTTGAACACTGAAGCTTTCTTT; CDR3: CASSLRSGMLNTEAFF
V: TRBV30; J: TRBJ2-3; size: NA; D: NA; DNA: TGTGCCTGGAACGAGCTGGATACGCAGTATTTT; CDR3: CAWNELDTQYF
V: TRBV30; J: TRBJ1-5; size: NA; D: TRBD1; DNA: TGTGCCTGGAGCGGACAGGGCCATCAGCCCCAGCATTTT; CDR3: CAWSGQGHQPQHF
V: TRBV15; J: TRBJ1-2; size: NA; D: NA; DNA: TGTGCCACCAGCAGAGATGCCGGGGGACGGGATGGCTACACCTTC; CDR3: CATSRDAGGRDGYTF
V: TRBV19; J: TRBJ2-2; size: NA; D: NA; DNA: TGTGCCAGTAAAGACAGTACGAACACCGGGGAGCTGTTTTTT; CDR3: CASKDSTNTGELFF